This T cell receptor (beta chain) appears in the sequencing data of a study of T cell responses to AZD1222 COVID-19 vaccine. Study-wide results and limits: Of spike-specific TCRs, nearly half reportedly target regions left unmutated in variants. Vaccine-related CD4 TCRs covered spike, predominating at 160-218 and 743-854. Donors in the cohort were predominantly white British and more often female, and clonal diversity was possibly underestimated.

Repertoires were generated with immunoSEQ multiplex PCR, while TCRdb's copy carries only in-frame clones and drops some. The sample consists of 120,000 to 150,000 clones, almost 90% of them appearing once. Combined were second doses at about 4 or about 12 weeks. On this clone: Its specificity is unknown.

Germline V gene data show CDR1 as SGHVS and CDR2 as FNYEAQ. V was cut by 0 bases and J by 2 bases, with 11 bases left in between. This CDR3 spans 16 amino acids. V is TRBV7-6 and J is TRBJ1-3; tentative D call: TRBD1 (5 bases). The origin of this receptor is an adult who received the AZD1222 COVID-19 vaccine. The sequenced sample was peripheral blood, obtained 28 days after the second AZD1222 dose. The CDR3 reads CASSLADRLPGNTIYF. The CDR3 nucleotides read TGTGCCAGCAGCTTAGCCGACAGACTCCCTGGAAACACCATATATTTT.